The 23 T cell receptor beta chains below come from one sample, sequenced in a study of CD8+CD57+ T cells in acquired aplastic anemia. Profiles of TCR beta VDJ and CDR3 were generated from a genomic DNA template. From the reads, TCRdb called clonotypes with MiXCR, one entry per CDR3 protein. The data show 75,000 to 90,000 distinct CDR3 sequences, about half seen once. Sequencing used sorted CD4+, CD8+, or CD8+CD57+ T cells (not recorded which) from PBMCs. These receptors all stem from a human donor in good health, serving as a control.

This chain uses TRBV29-1 with TRBJ2-1; TRBD2 agrees at 8 bases. V was clipped by 7 bases and J by 7 bases; unmatched bases: 15. Per the germline V gene, CDR1 is SQVTM and CDR2 is ANQGSEA. The CDR3 is 15 residues long. CDR3 coding DNA: TGCAGCGGCCTTGTTGGGGCGGGAGGTCGGAATGAGCAGTTCTTC. It translates to CSGLVGAGGRNEQFF.

This rearrangement joins TRBV9 to TRBJ2-3; the match to TRBD2 covers 9 bases. With 0 bases clipped from V and 11 bases from J, the junction kept 13 bases outside the gene matches. CDR3 size: 16 residues. CDR1 is SGDLS, CDR2 YYNGEE, per germline. The DNA for the CDR3 is TGTGCCAGCAGCGTAGCCCTAGGCGGGGGGGGACGGATGCAGTATTTT. As protein: CASSVALGGGGRMQYF.

The genes are TRBV13 and TRBJ1-1; perhaps TRBD1 as D (5 bases). The CDR3 is made up of 15 amino acids. V dropped 0 bases and J dropped 8 bases, with 16 bases sitting between them. Germline CDR1 reads PRHDT; CDR2 reads FYEKMQ (reference sequence). The CDR3 DNA reads as TGTGCCAGCAGCTTAGGACAGGAGACCGTGCGCGAAGCTTTCTTT. Translated: CASSLGQETVREAFF.

This chain connects TRBV19 to TRBJ1-5; D is undetermined. V lost 6 bases and J lost 5, with 11 bases in between. Germline lookup yields CDR1 LNHDA and CDR2 SQIVND (reference sequence). This CDR3 has 13 amino acids. CDR3: CASSLDGHQPQHF. The DNA of the CDR3 is TGTGCCAGTAGCCTCGACGGACATCAGCCCCAGCATTTT.

This rearrangement joins TRBV7-9 to TRBJ1-1; no definite D call. Germline loops: CDR1 SEHNR, CDR2 FQNEAQ (reference sequence). The V gene lost 3 bases and the J gene lost 0 bases, with 8 bases spanning the gap. The CDR3 is 14 amino acids. The CDR3 sequence: CASSFAPVNTEAFF. CDR3 DNA sequence: TGTGCCAGCAGCTTCGCCCCAGTGAACACTGAAGCTTTCTTT.

This clonotype occurred many times. V is TRBV20-1 and J is TRBJ1-1; D perhaps matches TRBD1 (5 bases). There are 15 residues in the CDR3. V gave up 0 bases and J gave up 1 base, with 12 bases separating them. The germline V gene has CDR1 DFQATT and CDR2 SNEGSKA (reference sequence). CDR3 loop: CSAREEWQGNTEAFF. The CDR3 DNA reads TGCAGTGCTAGAGAGGAATGGCAGGGGAACACTGAAGCTTTCTTT.

V usage is TRBV29-1 and J usage is TRBJ2-3; 10 nucleotides match TRBD2. The CDR3 length is 15 residues. J lost 0 bases, V lost 4 bases, and 4 bases had no gene match. Germline V gene data show CDR1 as SQVTM and CDR2 as ANQGSEA. CDR3 sequence reads: CSVVSGRTSTDTQYF. CDR3 nucleotide sequence: TGCAGCGTTGTTAGCGGGAGGACTAGCACAGATACGCAGTATTTT.

This clonotype was picked up many times. The chain is built from TRBV20-1 and TRBJ1-2; 7 bases align to TRBD1. CDR3 length equals 13 residues. The J segment lost 8 bases and the V segment lost 3 bases, leaving 9 bases of the junction unmatched. The germline V gene encodes CDR1 DFQATT and CDR2 SNEGSKA (reference sequence). The CDR3 nucleotides read TGCAGTGCTAGTAGGTCCAGGGGGAACGGCTACACCTTC. This translates into CSASRSRGNGYTF.

The chain joins TRBV4-2 to TRBJ1-6, with D perhaps matching TRBD1 (5 bases). V was shortened by 1 base and J by 7 bases, with 14 bases between the two germline ends. Per germline, CDR1 LGHNA and CDR2 YNFKEQ. The CDR3 sequence is 16 residues long. The CDR3 DNA reads as TGTGCCAGCAGCCAAGGGCAGCAGGGTATCAATTCACCCCTCCACTTT. Protein: CASSQGQQGINSPLHF.

J is TRBJ2-5 and V is TRBV15; the D is unclear. Germline V CDR1 and CDR2: LNHNV, YYDKDF (reference sequence). This CDR3 has 15 residues. The V and J ends lost 0 bases and 3 bases respectively, with 11 bases between them. The CDR3 here is CATSRDGTAEETQYF. Here the CDR3 DNA reads TGTGCCACCAGCAGAGATGGCACAGCCGAAGAGACCCAGTACTTC.

The chain couples TRBV19 to TRBJ1-1, with D possibly being TRBD1 (6 bases). Germline loops: CDR1 LNHDA, CDR2 SQIVND (reference sequence). This CDR3 contains 15 residues. V lost 8 bases to trimming and J lost 1 base, with 17 bases between them. CDR3 sequence: CASRGGGWGNTEAFF. CDR3 sequence (DNA): TGTGCCAGTCGTGGCGGGGGCTGGGGGAACACTGAAGCTTTCTTT. The whole variable domain, remainder taken from reference TRBV19 and TRBJ1-1, is DGGITQSPKYLFRKEGQNVTLSCEQNLNHDAMYWYRQDPGQGLRLIYYSQIVNDFQKGDIAEGYSVSREKKESFPLTVTSAQKNPTAFYLCASRGGGWGNTEAFFGQGTRLTVV.

This clonotype was detected once. Here the CDR3 DNA reads TGTGCCAGCAGCTTATGGGTAGGCGGCTACACCTTC. Residues: CASSLWVGGYTF. The genes are TRBV7-8 and TRBJ1-2; D is unresolved. This CDR3 is 12 amino acids long. V was shortened by 2 bases and J by 8 bases, with 9 bases between the two germline ends. The V gene's germline CDR1 is SGHVS and CDR2 FQNEAQ. Variable domain in full (rest from reference TRBV7-8 and TRBJ1-2): GAGVSQSPRYKVAKRGQDVALRCDPISGHVSLFWYQQALGQGPEFLTYFQNEAQLDKSGLPSDRFFAERPEGSVSTLKIQRTQQEDSAVYLCASSLWVGGYTFGSGTRLTVV.

This clonotype has a count of ten or more. This chain links TRBV4-1 with TRBJ2-7; D is undetermined. This CDR3 comprises 15 residues. V lost 1 base, J lost 0 bases, and 10 bases lay in between. From germline, CDR1 is MGHRA and CDR2 YSYEKL. CDR3 nucleotide sequence: TGCGCCAGCAGCCAAGGAATTGGAGTCTCCTACGAGCAGTACTTC. It translates to CASSQGIGVSYEQYF.

The J gene is TRBJ1-2, the V gene TRBV19; D call uncertain. The CDR3 spans 13 residues. V lost 6 bases, J lost 2 bases, and 10 bases lay in between. Germline values: CDR1 LNHDA, CDR2 SQIVND (reference sequence). The chain's CDR3 is CASRKDLNYGYTF. Here the CDR3 DNA reads TGTGCCAGTAGAAAAGACTTAAACTATGGCTACACCTTC.

V is TRBV29-1 and J is TRBJ1-1; D not resolved. CDR1 is SQVTM, CDR2 ANQGSEA, per germline. This CDR3 is built from 12 residues. V was pared by 5 bases and J by 4 bases, with 11 bases between. The CDR3 DNA follows: TGCAGCGTTCGGGCGGGAGGCACTGAAGCTTTCTTT. This sequence encodes CSVRAGGTEAFF.

J is TRBJ2-5 and V is TRBV25-1, with 16 bases matching TRBD2. The germline CDR1 and CDR2 sequences are MGHDK and SYGVNS. This CDR3 is 15 amino acids long. V was pared by 4 bases and J by 9 bases, with 5 bases of the junction left unmatched. The CDR3 spells CASSGGLAGGPAQYF. For the CDR3, the DNA is TGTGCCAGCAGTGGGGGACTAGCGGGAGGGCCGGCCCAGTACTTC.

The chain recombines TRBV6-4 with TRBJ2-2; possibly TRBD1 for D (5 bases). Trimming stripped 8 bases from V and 0 bases from J, with 7 bases between. CDR1 and CDR2 (germline): MRHNA, SNTAGT. The CDR3 is made up of 13 amino acids. This CDR3 is CASGASNTGELFF. The DNA of the CDR3 is TGTGCCAGCGGGGCTTCGAACACCGGGGAGCTGTTTTTT.

This clonotype has a count of ten or more. The rearrangement joins TRBV2 to TRBJ2-6; D uncertain. The CDR3 sequence is 17 residues long. In germline, CDR1 is SNHLY, CDR2 FYNNEI. V was clipped by 3 bases and J by 0 bases, with 12 bases between them. CDR3 sequence reads: CASSDDPVGSGANVLTF. CDR3 coding DNA: TGTGCCAGCAGTGATGACCCCGTTGGCTCTGGGGCCAACGTCCTGACTTTC.

This clonotype came up a few times. This chain links TRBV25-1 with TRBJ1-1, with D uncertain. The V gene's germline CDR1 is MGHDK and CDR2 SYGVNS. The CDR3 consists of 14 residues. The ends were cut back, 7 bases at V and 2 bases at J, with 14 bases in the middle. The CDR3 sequence is CASTRVLGNTEAFF. The DNA for the CDR3 is TGTGCCAGCACGCGAGTGCTAGGTAACACTGAAGCTTTCTTT. Drawing the rest from reference TRBV25-1 and TRBJ1-1, the complete variable domain is EADIYQTPRYLVIGTGKKITLECSQTMGHDKMYWYQQDPGMELHLIHYSYGVNSTEKGDLSSESTVSRIRTEHFPLTLESARPSHTSQYLCASTRVLGNTEAFFGQGTRLTVV.

This clonotype has at least ten counts. The chain uses TRBV10-1 and TRBJ2-7; either TRBD1 or TRBD2 may fit D (5 bases each). The CDR3 is made up of 13 amino acids. Germline-derived CDR1 and CDR2 are WNHNN and SYGVQD (reference sequence). Trimming pared 2 bases from V and 4 bases from J, leaving 9 bases between. Here the CDR3 reads CASSEVGTYEQYF. The DNA for the CDR3 is TGCGCCAGCAGTGAGGTGGGGACGTACGAGCAGTACTTC.

The gene calls are TRBV27 and TRBJ2-3; a weak D match, TRBD2 (6 bases). Germline CDR1 reads MNHEY; CDR2 reads SMNVEV (reference sequence). The CDR3 runs to 16 residues. Between the trimmed V and J ends, which lost 5 bases and 0 bases, there was a span of 15 bases. CDR3 nucleotides: TGTGCCAGCAGTCCCCCGGGGCTAGCGAGCACAGATACGCAGTATTTT. Translating gives CASSPPGLASTDTQYF.

This clonotype was seen many times. The chain uses TRBV7-9 and TRBJ2-3, with D possibly being TRBD1 or TRBD2 (6 bases each). This CDR3 contains 14 residues. Trimming cost V 3 bases and J 4 bases, with 11 bases left between them. Germline CDR1 and CDR2: SEHNR and FQNEAQ (reference sequence). The CDR3 loop is CASSLPGAADTQYF. Here the CDR3 DNA reads TGTGCCAGCAGCTTGCCGGGGGCAGCAGATACGCAGTATTTT. The whole variable domain, remainder taken from reference TRBV7-9 and TRBJ2-3, is DTGVSQNPRHKITKRGQNVTFRCDPISEHNRLYWYRQTLGQGPEFLTYFQNEAQLEKSRLLSDRFSAERPKGSFSTLEIQRTEQGDSAMYLCASSLPGAADTQYFGPGTRLTVL.

Many counts were recorded for this clonotype. This chain links TRBV9 with TRBJ1-3; 7 bases fit TRBD1. CDR3 length equals 15 residues. Germline V lookup: CDR1 SGDLS, CDR2 YYNGEE. V was clipped by 0 bases and J by 2 bases; unmatched bases: 2. CDR3 sequence reads: CASSVEGGPGNTIYF. CDR3 bases: TGTGCCAGCAGCGTAGAAGGGGGCCCTGGAAACACCATATATTTT.